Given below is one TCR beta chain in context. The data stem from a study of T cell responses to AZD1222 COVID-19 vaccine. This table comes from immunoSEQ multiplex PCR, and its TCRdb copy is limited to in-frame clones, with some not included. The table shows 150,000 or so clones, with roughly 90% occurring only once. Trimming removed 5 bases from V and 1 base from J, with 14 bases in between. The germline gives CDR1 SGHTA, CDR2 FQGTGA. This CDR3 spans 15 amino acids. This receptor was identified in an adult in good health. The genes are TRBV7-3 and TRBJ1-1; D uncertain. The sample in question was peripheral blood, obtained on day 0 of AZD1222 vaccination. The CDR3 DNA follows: TGTGCCAGCAGCCCCAGTGCGGTCGCGAACACTGAAGCTTTCTTT. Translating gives CASSPSAVANTEAFF.